Sequencing of this T cell receptor (beta chain) was carried out in a study of cytomegalovirus exposure and HLA in healthy donors. A word on this clone: Its antigen is as yet unknown.

60 Vbeta and 13 Jbeta primers were used in PCR. Here immunoSEQ multiplex PCR was the method, and the copy in TCRdb shows in-frame clones only, minus some. The top ten clones hold under 6.5% of a sample with roughly 130,000 clones, 60% to 75% of them seen once. V shed 1 base and J shed 5 bases, with 12 bases lying between them. Germline-derived CDR1 and CDR2 are SGHVS and FNYEAQ. CDR3 size: 15 residues. Findings and caveats of the study: Analysis was carried out at a later point, and it linked a missense DCLRE1C variant to TCR beta V- and J-gene trimming. Apart from CMV serostatus, no immune exposure information was available. A later analysis associated 15,000 or so TCR beta sequences with HLA alleles at a 0.05 false discovery rate.

The sequenced sample was PBMCs. V usage is TRBV7-6 and J usage is TRBJ2-1, with no clear D. This receptor was obtained from a woman aged 50 to 60 in good health and CMV-seropositive. CDR3 region: CASSLEFPSNNEQFF. CDR3 bases: TGTGCCAGCAGCTTAGAATTTCCCTCTAACAATGAGCAGTTCTTC.